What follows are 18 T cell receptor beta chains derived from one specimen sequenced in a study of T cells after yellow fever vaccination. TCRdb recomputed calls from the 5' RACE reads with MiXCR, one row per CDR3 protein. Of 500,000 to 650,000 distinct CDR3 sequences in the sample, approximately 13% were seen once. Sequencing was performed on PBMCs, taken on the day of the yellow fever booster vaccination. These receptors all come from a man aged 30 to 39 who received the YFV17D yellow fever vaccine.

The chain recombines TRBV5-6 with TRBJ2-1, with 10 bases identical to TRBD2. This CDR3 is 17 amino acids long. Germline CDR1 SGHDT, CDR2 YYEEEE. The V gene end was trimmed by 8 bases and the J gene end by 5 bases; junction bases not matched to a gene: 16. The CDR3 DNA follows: TGTGCCAGGGGCCCCGGTCTACCTAGCGGGAGTCACAATGAGCAGTTCTTC. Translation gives CARGPGLPSGSHNEQFF.

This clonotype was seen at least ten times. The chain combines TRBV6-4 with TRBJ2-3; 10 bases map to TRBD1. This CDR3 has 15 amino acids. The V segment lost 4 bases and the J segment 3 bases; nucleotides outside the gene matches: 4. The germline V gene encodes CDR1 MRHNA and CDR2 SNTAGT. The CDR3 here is CASSVGTGDTDTQYF. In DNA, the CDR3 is TGTGCCAGCAGTGTGGGGACAGGGGATACAGATACGCAGTATTTT.

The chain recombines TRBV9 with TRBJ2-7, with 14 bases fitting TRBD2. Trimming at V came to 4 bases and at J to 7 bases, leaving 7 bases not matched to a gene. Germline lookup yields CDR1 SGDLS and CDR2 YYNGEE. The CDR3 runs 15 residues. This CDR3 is CASSKTSGRAEEQYF. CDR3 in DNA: TGTGCCAGCAGCAAGACTAGCGGGAGGGCCGAGGAGCAGTACTTC. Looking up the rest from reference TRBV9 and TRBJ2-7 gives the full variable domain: DSGVTQTPKHLITATGQRVTLRCSPRSGDLSVYWYQQSLDQGLQFLIQYYNGEERAKGNILERFSAQQFPDLHSELNLSSLELGDSALYFCASSKTSGRAEEQYFGPGTRLTVT.

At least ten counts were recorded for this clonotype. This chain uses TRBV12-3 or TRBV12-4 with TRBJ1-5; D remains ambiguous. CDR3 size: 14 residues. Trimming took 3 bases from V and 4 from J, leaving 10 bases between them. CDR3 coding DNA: TGTGCCAGCAGTTTTTTTGGTCAGAATCAGCCCCAGCATTTT. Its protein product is CASSFFGQNQPQHF.

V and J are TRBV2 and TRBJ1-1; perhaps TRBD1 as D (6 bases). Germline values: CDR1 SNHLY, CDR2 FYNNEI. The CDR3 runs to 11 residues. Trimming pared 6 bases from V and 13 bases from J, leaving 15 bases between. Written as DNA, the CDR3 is TGTGCCAGCAGGGAGACAGGTTTAGGTTTCTTT. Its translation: CASRETGLGFF.

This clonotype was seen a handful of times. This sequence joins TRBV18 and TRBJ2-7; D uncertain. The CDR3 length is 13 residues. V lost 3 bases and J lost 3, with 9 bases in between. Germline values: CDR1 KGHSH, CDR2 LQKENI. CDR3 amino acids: CASSPQDGYEQYF. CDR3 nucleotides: TGTGCCAGCTCACCGCAGGACGGCTACGAGCAGTACTTC.

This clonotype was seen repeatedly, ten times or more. The chain's CDR3 is CASSLLGEGKPNQPQHF. CDR3 in DNA: TGTGCCAGCAGCTTATTAGGGGAGGGGAAGCCCAATCAGCCCCAGCATTTT. The chain uses TRBV7-2 and TRBJ1-5, with a tentative D call TRBD1 (5 bases). This CDR3 spans 17 amino acids. From germline, CDR1 is SGHTA and CDR2 FQGNSA. V lost 2 bases, J lost 3 bases, and 17 bases lay in between.

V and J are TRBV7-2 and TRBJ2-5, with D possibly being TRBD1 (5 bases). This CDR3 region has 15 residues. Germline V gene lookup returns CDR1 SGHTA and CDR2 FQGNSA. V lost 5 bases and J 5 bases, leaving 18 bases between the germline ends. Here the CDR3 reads CASSLLNTGGETQYF. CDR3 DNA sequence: TGTGCCAGCAGCCTCCTAAACACAGGCGGCGAGACCCAGTACTTC.

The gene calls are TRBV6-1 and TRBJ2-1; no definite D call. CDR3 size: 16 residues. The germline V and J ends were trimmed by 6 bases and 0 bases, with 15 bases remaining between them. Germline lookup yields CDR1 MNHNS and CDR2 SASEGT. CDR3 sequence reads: CASSSGQINSYNEQFF. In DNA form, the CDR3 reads TGTGCCAGCAGCTCCGGTCAGATTAACTCCTACAATGAGCAGTTCTTC.

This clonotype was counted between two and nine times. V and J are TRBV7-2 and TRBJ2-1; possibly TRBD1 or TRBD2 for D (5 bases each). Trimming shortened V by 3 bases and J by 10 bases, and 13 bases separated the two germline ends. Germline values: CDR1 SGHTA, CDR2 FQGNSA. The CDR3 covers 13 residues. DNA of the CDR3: TGTGCCAGCAGCTTCTCGAGAAGGGACGAGCAGTTCTTC. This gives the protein CASSFSRRDEQFF.

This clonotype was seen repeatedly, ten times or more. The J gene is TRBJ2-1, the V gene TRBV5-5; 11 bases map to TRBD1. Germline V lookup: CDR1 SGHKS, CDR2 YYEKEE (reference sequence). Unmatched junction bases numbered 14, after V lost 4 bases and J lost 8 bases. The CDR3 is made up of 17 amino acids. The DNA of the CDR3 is TGTGCCAGCAGCCCCACCCTGGGGACAGGGGGTATCTATGAGCAGTTCTTC. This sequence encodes CASSPTLGTGGIYEQFF.

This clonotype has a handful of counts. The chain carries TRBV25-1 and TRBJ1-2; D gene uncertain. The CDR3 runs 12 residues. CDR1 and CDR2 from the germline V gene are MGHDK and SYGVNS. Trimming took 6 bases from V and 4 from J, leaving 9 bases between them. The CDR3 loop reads CASREDSYGYTF. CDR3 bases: TGTGCCAGCAGGGAGGATTCCTATGGCTACACCTTC.

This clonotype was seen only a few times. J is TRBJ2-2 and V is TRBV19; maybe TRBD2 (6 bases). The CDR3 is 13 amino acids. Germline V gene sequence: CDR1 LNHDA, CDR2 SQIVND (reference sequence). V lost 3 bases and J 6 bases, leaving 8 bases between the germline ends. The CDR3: CASSISGAGELFF. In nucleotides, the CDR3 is TGTGCCAGTAGTATCTCGGGAGCCGGGGAGCTGTTTTTT.

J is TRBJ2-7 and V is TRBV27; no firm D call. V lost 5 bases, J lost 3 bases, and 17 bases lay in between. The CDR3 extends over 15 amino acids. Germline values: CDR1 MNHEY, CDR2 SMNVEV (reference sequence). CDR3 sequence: CASSTVGVGFYEQYF. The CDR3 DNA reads TGTGCCAGCAGTACTGTTGGAGTGGGTTTCTACGAGCAGTACTTC.

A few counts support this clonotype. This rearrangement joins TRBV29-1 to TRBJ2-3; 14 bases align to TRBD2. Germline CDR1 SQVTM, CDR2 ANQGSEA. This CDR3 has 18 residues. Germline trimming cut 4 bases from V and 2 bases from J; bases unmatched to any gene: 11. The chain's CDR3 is CSVGGLAGVGGPTDTQYF. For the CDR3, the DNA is TGCAGCGTTGGGGGACTAGCGGGAGTGGGGGGGCCCACAGATACGCAGTATTTT.

The CDR3 region has the DNA TGTGCCAGCTCACCACAACGGGGCTACGAGCAGTACTTC. It translates to CASSPQRGYEQYF. J is TRBJ2-7 and V is TRBV18; perhaps TRBD2 as D (5 bases). This CDR3 has 13 amino acids. V lost 1 base to trimming and J lost 3 bases, with 7 bases between them. Germline CDR1 is KGHSH and CDR2 is LQKENI. Full variable domain (remainder filled in from reference TRBV18 and TRBJ2-7): NAGVMQNPRHLVRRRGQEARLRCSPMKGHSHVYWYRQLPEEGLKFMVYLQKENIIDESGMPKERFSAEFPKEGPSILRIQQVVRGDSAAYFCASSPQRGYEQYFGPGTRLTVT.

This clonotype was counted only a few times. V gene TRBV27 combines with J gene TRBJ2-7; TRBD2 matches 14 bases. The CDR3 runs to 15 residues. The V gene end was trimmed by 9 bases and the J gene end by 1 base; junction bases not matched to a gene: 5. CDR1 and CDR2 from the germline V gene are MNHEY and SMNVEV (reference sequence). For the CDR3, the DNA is TGTGCCAGATCGGGACTAGCGGGAGCTTCCTACGAGCAGTACTTC. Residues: CARSGLAGASYEQYF.

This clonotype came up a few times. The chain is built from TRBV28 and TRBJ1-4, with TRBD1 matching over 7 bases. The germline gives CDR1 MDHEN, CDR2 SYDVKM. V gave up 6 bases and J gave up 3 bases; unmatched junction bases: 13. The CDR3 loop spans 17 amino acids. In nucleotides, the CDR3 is TGTGCCAGCAGCCCAAGGGGGCGACTGGGTGCTAATGAAAAACTGTTTTTT. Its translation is CASSPRGRLGANEKLFF.